These 29 T cell receptor beta chains came from one sample sequenced in a study of blood T cell repertoires in COVID-19. Assay: immunoSEQ multiplex PCR; the TCRdb copy retains only in-frame clones and omits some. The repertoire consists of 120,000 to 150,000 clones, with about 77% occurring once and the leading ten covering roughly 4.5%. The specimen was peripheral blood. The receptors here all came from a man between 60 and 70 years old with acute or convalescent COVID-19.

V usage is TRBV5-1 and J usage is TRBJ1-2, with TRBD1 as a possible D gene (5 bases). The CDR3 extends over 15 amino acids. The germline CDR1 and CDR2 sequences are SGHRS and YFSETQ. Trimming stripped 5 bases from V and 10 bases from J, with 24 bases between. The CDR3 coding sequence is TGCGCCAGCAGAAGGGGTGGAGACAGTTTGTTTGACTACACCTTC. Its protein product is CASRRGGDSLFDYTF.

CDR3 amino acids: CASSTSGGTGELFF. Written as DNA, the CDR3 is TGTGCCAGTAGTACCTCAGGGGGCACCGGGGAGCTGTTTTTT. The rearrangement uses TRBV19 and TRBJ2-2; 7 bases align to TRBD1. V shed 4 bases, J shed 4 bases, and the junction held 3 bases outside the gene matches. Germline CDR1 is LNHDA and CDR2 is SQIVND (reference sequence). The CDR3 sequence is 14 residues long. Based on the CDR3 plus reference TRBV19 and TRBJ2-2, the full variable domain is DGGITQSPKYLFRKEGQNVTLSCEQNLNHDAMYWYRQDPGQGLRLIYYSQIVNDFQKGDIAEGYSVSREKKESFPLTVTSAQKNPTAFYLCASSTSGGTGELFFGEGSRLTVL.

The chain recombines TRBV28 with TRBJ1-1, with D possibly TRBD1 on 6 matching bases. CDR1 and CDR2 from the germline V gene are MDHEN and SYDVKM. V gave up 5 bases and J gave up 2 bases, with 21 bases separating them. The CDR3 contains 17 residues. The CDR3 here is CASSLMGRGILNTEAFF. The DNA of the CDR3 is TGTGCCAGCAGTCTGATGGGCAGGGGCATCTTAAACACTGAAGCTTTCTTT.

The chain recombines TRBV29-1 with TRBJ2-2, with a possible D match to TRBD2 (6 bases). V lost 6 bases, J lost 4 bases, and 12 bases lay in between. This CDR3 region has 13 residues. The germline gives CDR1 SQVTM, CDR2 ANQGSEA. CDR3 amino acids: CSVSTSFTGELFF. As DNA, the CDR3 is TGCAGCGTATCCACTAGCTTCACCGGGGAGCTGTTTTTT.

In DNA, the CDR3 is TGTGCCAGCAGCCCCCACTCAGGGGGCAATGAGCAGTTCTTC. Translating gives CASSPHSGGNEQFF. V is TRBV7-3 and J is TRBJ2-1, with 7 bases identical to TRBD1. Germline CDR1 reads SGHTA; CDR2 reads FQGTGA. The J segment lost 6 bases and the V segment lost 5 bases, leaving 7 bases of the junction unmatched. CDR3 size: 14 residues.

The V gene is TRBV4-2, the J gene TRBJ2-4; tentative D call: TRBD1 (6 bases). V was clipped by 1 base and J by 0 bases, with 10 bases between them. The CDR3 sequence is 16 residues long. The germline CDR1 and CDR2 sequences are LGHNA and YNFKEQ. CDR3 protein: CASSQVGQIAKNIQYF. As DNA, the CDR3 is TGTGCCAGCAGCCAAGTCGGACAGATAGCCAAAAACATTCAGTACTTC.

The V call is TRBV19, the J call TRBJ2-6, with a tentative D call TRBD2 (6 bases). This CDR3 is built from 16 residues. Germline values: CDR1 LNHDA, CDR2 SQIVND (reference sequence). V was shortened by 6 bases and J by 0 bases, with 12 bases between the two germline ends. In DNA, the CDR3 is TGTGCCAGTAGGAATGGAGGGAACTCTGGGGCCAACGTCCTGACTTTC. Translated, it gives CASRNGGNSGANVLTF.

The chain links TRBV7-9 to TRBJ2-3; D is unclear. V was cut by 5 bases and J by 5 bases, with 20 bases left in between. The CDR3 has 16 residues. Germline-derived CDR1 and CDR2 are SEHNR and FQNEAQ (reference sequence). CDR3 DNA: TGTGCCAGCAGCCCGCCGGTGGGCCCAAGTAGAGATACGCAGTATTTT. Translation: CASSPPVGPSRDTQYF.

The CDR3 DNA reads as TGCGCCAGCAGCTTGGCCGGGAAGGCAGATACGCAGTATTTT. Amino acid sequence: CASSLAGKADTQYF. The V gene is TRBV5-1, the J gene TRBJ2-3; TRBD2 might be the D (5 bases). CDR3 length: 14 residues. V was cut by 0 bases and J by 4 bases, with 9 bases left in between. Germline loops: CDR1 SGHRS, CDR2 YFSETQ.

The CDR3 is CASGFAPGHF. DNA for the CDR3: TGTGCTAGTGGTTTTGCGCCAGGGCATTTT. The rearrangement joins TRBV12-5 to TRBJ1-5; D is ambiguous. V lost 3 bases to trimming and J lost 15 bases, with 9 bases between them. CDR1 is LGHNT, CDR2 FRNRAP, per germline. This CDR3 has 10 residues.

The table lists this clone with a few counts. V and J are TRBV7-3 and TRBJ1-2; tentative D call: TRBD1 (6 bases). This CDR3 has 14 residues. Between the trimmed V and J ends, which lost 5 bases and 3 bases, there was a span of 13 bases. The V gene's germline CDR1 is SGHTA and CDR2 FQGTGA. DNA for the CDR3: TGTGCCAGCAGCCCCTCGGCAGGGGACTATGGCTACACCTTC. It encodes CASSPSAGDYGYTF. The variable domain in full, completed from reference TRBV7-3 and TRBJ1-2, reads GAGVSQTPSNKVTEKGKYVELRCDPISGHTALYWYRQSLGQGPEFLIYFQGTGAADDSGLPNDRFFAVRPEGSVSTLKIQRTERGDSAVYLCASSPSAGDYGYTFGSGTRLTVV.

The V and J genes are TRBV2 and TRBJ2-7, with D perhaps matching TRBD1 (5 bases). The germline V and J ends were trimmed by 2 bases and 4 bases, with 15 bases remaining between them. CDR1 and CDR2 (germline): SNHLY, FYNNEI. This CDR3 region has 15 residues. CDR3 amino acids: CASSEIPGLEYEQYF. In nucleotides, the CDR3 is TGTGCCAGCAGTGAAATTCCAGGGTTAGAGTACGAGCAGTACTTC.

The chain couples TRBV4-2 to TRBJ2-7, with TRBD2 matching 10 bases. The CDR3 runs 18 residues. Germline V gives CDR1 LGHNA, CDR2 YNFKEQ. J gave up 0 bases and V 0 bases, and 8 bases lay outside the gene matches. CDR3 residues: CASSQDLTSGTTSYEQYF. CDR3 bases: TGTGCCAGCAGCCAAGATCTAACTAGCGGGACCACCTCCTACGAGCAGTACTTC.

This rearrangement joins TRBV6-6 to TRBJ1-1; D is unclear. V was clipped by 2 bases and J by 7 bases, with 11 bases between them. The CDR3 loop spans 13 amino acids. In germline, CDR1 is MNHNY, CDR2 SVGAGI (reference sequence). CDR3 residues: CASSYPTRNEAFF. DNA for the CDR3: TGTGCCAGCAGTTACCCCACGAGAAATGAAGCTTTCTTT.

The V gene is TRBV5-1, the J gene TRBJ2-2; 10 bases match TRBD2. This CDR3 is built from 16 residues. V was pared by 3 bases and J by 5 bases, with 7 bases of the junction left unmatched. Germline V lookup: CDR1 SGHRS, CDR2 YFSETQ. CDR3 in amino acids: CASSSLAGGGTGELFF. The CDR3 DNA sequence: TGCGCCAGCAGCTCCTTAGCGGGAGGTGGAACCGGGGAGCTGTTTTTT.

J is TRBJ2-3 and V is TRBV24-1; 9 bases are shared with TRBD2. CDR3 size: 18 residues. The V gene's germline CDR1 is KGHDR and CDR2 SFDVKD. J lost 3 bases, V lost 8 bases, and 17 bases had no gene match. Here the CDR3 reads CATTDPSGMEIRTDTQYF. The DNA of the CDR3 is TGTGCCACCACCGACCCTAGCGGGATGGAGATTAGGACAGATACGCAGTATTTT.

This rearrangement joins TRBV3-1 (or the pseudogene TRBV3-2) to TRBJ2-7; D is perhaps TRBD1 (5 bases). The CDR3 is 13 residues long. Between the trimmed V and J ends, which lost 1 base and 3 bases, there was a span of 7 bases. Per the germline V gene, CDR1 is LGHDT and CDR2 is YNNKEL (reference sequence). The CDR3 sequence is CASSQGTYYEQYF. The CDR3 nucleotides read TGTGCCAGCAGCCAAGGGACATACTACGAGCAGTACTTC.

The gene calls are TRBV7-8 and TRBJ2-5; a possible D gene is TRBD2 (6 bases). The CDR3 has 15 amino acids. Trimming removed 7 bases at V and 4 bases at J, with 19 bases between. Germline V gene data show CDR1 as SGHVS and CDR2 as FQNEAQ. The CDR3 region is CASTIRRLVGETQYF. The CDR3 coding sequence is TGTGCCAGCACCATAAGGAGACTAGTGGGAGAGACCCAGTACTTC.

The chain is built from TRBV28 and TRBJ1-2; 8 bases agree with TRBD1. V shed 5 bases, J shed 0 bases, and the junction held 8 bases outside the gene matches. This CDR3 region has 16 residues. Germline V lookup: CDR1 MDHEN, CDR2 SYDVKM. DNA for the CDR3: TGTGCCAGCAGTCCAGACAGGGGCCAAGCTAACTATGGCTACACCTTC. Translating it yields CASSPDRGQANYGYTF.

This clone turned up a few times. The chain joins TRBV19 to TRBJ2-3; TRBD1 matches at 7 bases. V lost 5 bases to trimming and J lost 0 bases; unmatched junction nucleotides: 8. This CDR3 is built from 16 residues. Germline CDR1 reads LNHDA; CDR2 reads SQIVND (reference sequence). Here the CDR3 DNA reads TGTGCCAGTAGTCTTAACAGGGGTGCGAGCACAGATACGCAGTATTTT. This encodes CASSLNRGASTDTQYF.

This clone appeared a few times. J is TRBJ2-7 and V is TRBV29-1, with D tentatively TRBD2 (7 bases). This CDR3 region has 13 residues. V lost 6 bases, J lost 4 bases, and 16 bases lay in between. The germline V gene has CDR1 SQVTM and CDR2 ANQGSEA. CDR3 sequence (DNA): TGCAGCGTCCTGGGAGGGGGTGGGTACGAGCAGTACTTC. Translating gives CSVLGGGGYEQYF.

The gene calls are TRBV5-4 and TRBJ2-2; 7 bases match TRBD1. The CDR3 has 14 amino acids. From germline, CDR1 is SGHNT and CDR2 YYREEE (reference sequence). Trimming at V came to 3 bases and at J to 3 bases, leaving 2 bases not matched to a gene. CDR3 coding DNA: TGTGCCAGCAGCTGGGACAGACACACCGGGGAGCTGTTTTTT. This sequence encodes CASSWDRHTGELFF.

The V gene is TRBV6-6, the J gene TRBJ1-1; D is undetermined. The V end lost 5 bases, the J end lost 1 base, and 8 bases lay between the germline ends. The CDR3 is 13 amino acids. CDR1 and CDR2 from the germline V gene are MNHNY and SVGAGI (reference sequence). The DNA for the CDR3 is TGTGCCAGCAGTGCCAGGTCGAACACTGAAGCTTTCTTT. This gives the protein CASSARSNTEAFF.

The V gene is TRBV5-1, the J gene TRBJ2-7, with 8 bases that match TRBD2. Germline V gene lookup returns CDR1 SGHRS and CDR2 YFSETQ. Losses at the gene ends were 5 bases for V and 1 base for J; bases not matched to a gene: 8. This CDR3 comprises 15 residues. The CDR3 region has the DNA TGCGCCAGCAGGTCCCAGCGGGGGTTTTCCTACGAGCAGTACTTC. It is translated as CASRSQRGFSYEQYF.

This clone has just a few counts. The rearrangement links TRBV7-6 to TRBJ2-3; 7 bases agree with TRBD2. Losses at the gene ends were 8 bases for V and 1 base for J; bases not matched to a gene: 9. Germline CDR1 is SGHVS and CDR2 is FNYEAQ. CDR3 size: 15 residues. CDR3 region: CASGWLAEGTDTQYF. The CDR3 DNA is TGTGCCAGCGGCTGGCTAGCGGAAGGCACAGATACGCAGTATTTT.

Points on this clone: The same CDR3 can be traced to other DNA sequences in this sample. The gene calls are TRBV3-1 (or the pseudogene TRBV3-2) and TRBJ2-1, with 11 bases matching TRBD1. Germline V gene lookup returns CDR1 LGHDT and CDR2 YNNKEL (reference sequence). J was trimmed by 2 bases and V by 4 bases; bases with no gene match: 4. The CDR3 extends over 16 amino acids. The CDR3 region has the DNA TGTGCCAGCAGCCCCACGGGACAGGGGGCCTACAATGAGCAGTTCTTC. It encodes CASSPTGQGAYNEQFF.

The rearrangement links TRBV7-2 to TRBJ1-5; D is possibly TRBD1 (5 bases). The V end was cut by 1 base, the J end by 3 bases, with 10 bases between. CDR1 is SGHTA and CDR2 is FQGNSA in the germline V gene. The CDR3 consists of 15 residues. CDR3 amino acids: CASSLVGGNNQPQHF. In DNA, the CDR3 is TGTGCCAGCAGCTTAGTGGGGGGGAACAATCAGCCCCAGCATTTT.

This clone turned up a few times. The genes are TRBV18 and TRBJ1-1; possibly TRBD1 for D (5 bases). The germline V gene encodes CDR1 KGHSH and CDR2 LQKENI. Between the trimmed V and J ends, which lost 11 bases and 3 bases, there was a span of 16 bases. CDR3 length equals 13 residues. CDR3: CAARGSEDTEAFF. In nucleotides, the CDR3 is TGTGCCGCTAGGGGAAGTGAGGACACTGAAGCTTTCTTT. Full variable domain (missing parts from reference TRBV18 and TRBJ1-1): NAGVMQNPRHLVRRRGQEARLRCSPMKGHSHVYWYRQLPEEGLKFMVYLQKENIIDESGMPKERFSAEFPKEGPSILRIQQVVRGDSAAYFCAARGSEDTEAFFGQGTRLTVV.

This clone came up many times. The J gene is TRBJ2-7, the V gene TRBV5-4, with 11 bases identical to TRBD2. Germline trimming cut 3 bases from V and 7 bases from J; bases unmatched to any gene: 6. The CDR3 is made up of 14 amino acids. Germline-derived CDR1 and CDR2 are SGHNT and YYREEE (reference sequence). The CDR3 sequence: CASSSELAGDEQYF. DNA of the CDR3: TGTGCCAGCAGCTCCGAACTAGCGGGAGATGAGCAGTACTTC.